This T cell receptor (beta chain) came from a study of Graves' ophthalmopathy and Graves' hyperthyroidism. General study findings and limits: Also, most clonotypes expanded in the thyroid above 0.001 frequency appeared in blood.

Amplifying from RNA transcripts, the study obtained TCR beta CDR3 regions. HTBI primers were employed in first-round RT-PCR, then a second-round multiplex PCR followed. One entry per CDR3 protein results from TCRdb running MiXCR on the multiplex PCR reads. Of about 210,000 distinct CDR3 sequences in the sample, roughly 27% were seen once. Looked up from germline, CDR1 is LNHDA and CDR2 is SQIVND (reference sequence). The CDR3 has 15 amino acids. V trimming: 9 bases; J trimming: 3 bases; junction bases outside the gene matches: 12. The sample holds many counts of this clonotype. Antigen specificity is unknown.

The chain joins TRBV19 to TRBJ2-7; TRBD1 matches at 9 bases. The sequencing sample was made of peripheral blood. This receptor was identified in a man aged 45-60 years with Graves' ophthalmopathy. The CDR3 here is CASGPGTGIDYEQYF. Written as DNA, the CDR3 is TGTGCCAGCGGTCCCGGGACAGGGATCGACTACGAGCAGTACTTC. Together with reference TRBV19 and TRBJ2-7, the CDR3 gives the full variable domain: DGGITQSPKYLFRKEGQNVTLSCEQNLNHDAMYWYRQDPGQGLRLIYYSQIVNDFQKGDIAEGYSVSREKKESFPLTVTSAQKNPTAFYLCASGPGTGIDYEQYFGPGTRLTVT.